A single sample is the source of the 26 T cell receptor beta chains below, sequenced in a study of long-term antiretroviral therapy in people with HIV. Researchers report immunoSEQ v3.0 was run at survey level. Generated by immunoSEQ multiplex PCR, the TCRdb table keeps only in-frame clones and is missing some. The data show some 35,000 clones, roughly 85% seen once. Sequencing was performed on unsorted PBMCs, taken 0.4 years before starting antiretroviral therapy. The source is a man between 18 and 29 years old with HIV.

This chain connects TRBV19 to TRBJ2-3; 8 positions match TRBD1. V was clipped by 5 bases and J by 4 bases; unmatched bases: 8. This CDR3 contains 15 residues. Looked up from germline, CDR1 is LNHDA and CDR2 is SQIVND (reference sequence). The CDR3 here is CASSSPGGRADTQYF. CDR3 sequence (DNA): TGTGCCAGTAGTTCGCCAGGGGGCAGGGCAGATACGCAGTATTTT.

The chain is built from TRBV28 and TRBJ1-2, with D possibly being TRBD1 (5 bases). Germline CDR1 reads MDHEN; CDR2 reads SYDVKM. The CDR3 loop spans 14 amino acids. V shed 2 bases and J shed 7 bases, with 14 bases lying between them. CDR3 coding DNA: TGTGCCAGCAGTTTAACTGCAGGGTCGGGTGGCTACACCTTC. This codes for CASSLTAGSGGYTF.

This chain connects TRBV6-5 to TRBJ2-1, with D uncertain. Per the germline V gene, CDR1 is MNHEY and CDR2 is SVGAGI. Trimming cost V 6 bases and J 4 bases, with 10 bases left between them. The CDR3 extends over 13 amino acids. Written as DNA, the CDR3 is TGTGCCAGCAGGAACGCCAGATACAATGAGCAGTTCTTC. Translating gives CASRNARYNEQFF.

This clone has just one count. This rearrangement joins TRBV9 to TRBJ2-5; no definite D call. The CDR3 has 16 amino acids. Germline loops: CDR1 SGDLS, CDR2 YYNGEE. The V end was cut by 7 bases, the J end by 1 base, with 20 bases between. This chain's CDR3 is CASGRTKSDPQETQYF. CDR3 nucleotides: TGTGCCAGCGGACGGACGAAGTCGGATCCCCAAGAGACCCAGTACTTC.

This rearrangement joins TRBV7-2 to TRBJ2-7; 9 bases fit TRBD2. This CDR3 comprises 18 residues. V lost 4 bases to trimming and J lost 1 base; unmatched junction nucleotides: 14. The germline V gene encodes CDR1 SGHTA and CDR2 FQGNSA. The CDR3 nucleotides read TGTGCCAGCAGCTCTAGAGGGGGAGTAGCGGGAGCTTCCTACGAGCAGTACTTC. The encoded protein is CASSSRGGVAGASYEQYF.

The chain recombines TRBV4-3 with TRBJ2-3, with D tentatively TRBD2 (5 bases). This CDR3 has 14 amino acids. Trimming pared 2 bases from V and 1 base from J, leaving 7 bases between. Looked up from germline, CDR1 is LGHNA and CDR2 is YSLEER. This CDR3 is CASSQRGGTDTQYF. CDR3 nucleotide sequence: TGCGCCAGCAGCCAACGGGGAGGCACAGATACGCAGTATTTT.

This clone occurred once. This chain uses TRBV7-2 with TRBJ2-1, with TRBD2 identical over 8 bases. Looked up from germline, CDR1 is SGHTA and CDR2 is FQGNSA. Trimming at V came to 5 bases and at J to 0 bases, leaving 3 bases not matched to a gene. This CDR3 is 15 amino acids long. The CDR3 sequence is CASSQSGSSYNEQFF. The CDR3, as DNA: TGTGCCAGCAGCCAAAGCGGGAGCTCCTACAATGAGCAGTTCTTC.

The gene calls are TRBV7-9 and TRBJ2-4; D is ambiguous. Germline V gene data show CDR1 as SEHNR and CDR2 as FQNEAQ (reference sequence). CDR3 size: 12 residues. V lost 1 base to trimming and J lost 6 bases, with 4 bases between them. The CDR3 region has the DNA TGTGCCAGCAGCTTAGAAGGAAACATTCAGTACTTC. Translating it yields CASSLEGNIQYF.

The V call is TRBV6-4, the J call TRBJ2-1, with D uncertain. Trimming pared 3 bases from V and 5 bases from J, leaving 20 bases between. Germline CDR1 MRHNA, CDR2 SNTAGT. The length of the CDR3 is 17 residues. The CDR3 DNA is TGTGCCAGCAGTGAAATTTGGGTGGGCCAGGCACACAATGAGCAGTTCTTC. Translated: CASSEIWVGQAHNEQFF.

This clone was seen a few times. The CDR3 DNA follows: TGTGCCAGCAGCCCCTCAGCGGGCCAGGGTTACGAGCAGTACTTC. Protein product: CASSPSAGQGYEQYF. This chain joins TRBV7-2 and TRBJ2-7, with D possibly TRBD2 on 6 matching bases. This CDR3 region has 15 residues. The V end lost 5 bases, the J end lost 4 bases, and 18 bases lay between the germline ends. CDR1 and CDR2 (germline): SGHTA, FQGNSA.

The chain links TRBV7-3 to TRBJ2-3; 11 bases line up with TRBD1. The length of the CDR3 is 22 residues. Germline V gene data show CDR1 as SGHTA and CDR2 as FQGTGA. Trimming took 3 bases from V and 0 from J; bases not matched to a gene: 20. CDR3 bases: TGTGCCAGCAGCTTGGCCTCCCCAGGACAGGGGGCGACCCTTACGAGCACAGATACGCAGTATTTT. It translates to CASSLASPGQGATLTSTDTQYF.

The chain recombines TRBV29-1 with TRBJ2-1; no clear D gene. This CDR3 comprises 13 residues. The germline V gene has CDR1 SQVTM and CDR2 ANQGSEA. V lost 6 bases and J lost 7, with 16 bases in between. The CDR3 here is CSVVFDTQNEQFF. CDR3 DNA: TGCAGCGTCGTCTTCGACACTCAAAATGAGCAGTTCTTC.

This clone showed up just a few times. The chain carries TRBV5-4 and TRBJ2-1, with a weak D call TRBD2 (6 bases). The V and J ends lost 2 bases and 0 bases respectively, with 15 bases between them. CDR1 and CDR2 from the germline V gene are SGHNT and YYREEE (reference sequence). The length of the CDR3 is 17 residues. The CDR3 loop reads CASSLTPEGSSYNEQFF. CDR3 DNA sequence: TGTGCCAGCAGCTTAACGCCGGAGGGGAGCTCCTACAATGAGCAGTTCTTC.

There are a few counts of this clone. The V call is TRBV9, the J call TRBJ2-7, with a tentative D call TRBD1 (5 bases). The CDR3 runs to 15 residues. Germline CDR1 and CDR2: SGDLS and YYNGEE. The V and J ends lost 3 bases and 5 bases respectively, with 18 bases between them. As DNA, the CDR3 is TGTGCCAGCAGCGAGTGGCCGAGGACAAGGGACGAGCAGTACTTC. Encoded protein: CASSEWPRTRDEQYF.

A note on this clone: At one end, the junction sequence differs from germline, possibly due to a read error. The chain is built from TRBV30 and TRBJ1-1, with D unresolved. This CDR3 region has 11 residues. Germline V gene sequence: CDR1 GTSNPN, CDR2 SVGIG (reference sequence). DNA of the CDR3: TGTGCCTGGAGTGTTGGCTTACTATGGAGTTTT. Translated: CAWSVGLLWSF. Variable domain in full (rest from reference TRBV30 and TRBJ1-1): SQTIHQWPATLVQPVGSPLSLECTVEGTSNPNLYWYRQAAGRGLQLLFYSVGIGQISSEVPQNLSASRPQDRQFILSSKKLLLSDSGFYLCAWSVGLLWSFGQGTRLTVV.

The chain has TRBV4-2 and TRBJ2-5, with TRBD2 matching 14 bases. This CDR3 comprises 17 residues. V was clipped by 1 base and J by 1 base; unmatched bases: 2. Germline-derived CDR1 and CDR2 are LGHNA and YNFKEQ. The CDR3 spells CASSQVGTSGGQETQYF. CDR3 DNA: TGTGCCAGCAGCCAAGTGGGGACTAGCGGGGGCCAAGAGACCCAGTACTTC.

A single count supports this clone. The chain couples TRBV18 to TRBJ2-1, with D maybe TRBD1 (7 bases). The CDR3 contains 14 residues. Between the trimmed V and J ends, which lost 6 bases and 5 bases, there was a span of 14 bases. Germline loops: CDR1 KGHSH, CDR2 LQKENI. The CDR3 nucleotides read TGTGCCAGCTCCTCAGGGGGGCTCGACAATGAGCAGTTCTTC. This encodes CASSSGGLDNEQFF.

This clone has a single count. The V call is TRBV4-1, the J call TRBJ2-2; 14 bases are shared with TRBD2. J lost 3 bases, V lost 0 bases, and 6 bases had no gene match. This CDR3 has 19 amino acids. Germline lookup yields CDR1 MGHRA and CDR2 YSYEKL. The CDR3 spells CASSQDGTGLAGDTGELFF. CDR3 DNA sequence: TGCGCCAGCAGCCAAGATGGTACGGGACTAGCGGGAGACACCGGGGAGCTGTTTTTT.

The V gene is TRBV9, the J gene TRBJ2-2; D uncertain. The ends were cut back, 0 bases at V and 1 base at J, with 4 bases in the middle. CDR3 length: 14 residues. CDR1 is SGDLS and CDR2 is YYNGEE in the germline V gene. The CDR3 DNA sequence: TGTGCCAGCAGCGTAGGACGGAACACCGGGGAGCTGTTTTTT. Translation gives CASSVGRNTGELFF.

The V and J genes are TRBV10-3 and TRBJ2-5, with TRBD2 matching over 8 bases. After removal of 10 bases from V and 2 bases from J, the junction contained 6 bases not matched to a gene. This CDR3 comprises 13 residues. Germline lookup yields CDR1 ENHRY and CDR2 SYGVKD. This CDR3 reads CATRGGAQETQYF. CDR3 DNA sequence: TGTGCCACCCGGGGGGGAGCTCAAGAGACCCAGTACTTC.

The gene calls are TRBV5-1 and TRBJ2-5; the D gene is possibly TRBD1 (6 bases). Germline V gene sequence: CDR1 SGHRS, CDR2 YFSETQ. This CDR3 is 14 amino acids long. V shed 3 bases and J shed 2 bases, with 11 bases lying between them. The CDR3 coding sequence is TGCGCCAGCAGCTCAGGACAGCCTCAAGAGACCCAGTACTTC. Translating it yields CASSSGQPQETQYF.

The V and J genes are TRBV9 and TRBJ2-7, with TRBD1 as a possible D gene (5 bases). The CDR3 is 13 amino acids. The germline CDR1 and CDR2 sequences are SGDLS and YYNGEE. V was trimmed by 4 bases and J by 2 bases, leaving 10 bases between them. The CDR3 region has the DNA TGTGCCAGCAGCACAGGTAGTGCCTACGAGCAGTACTTC. This codes for CASSTGSAYEQYF. Looking up the rest from reference TRBV9 and TRBJ2-7 gives the full variable domain: DSGVTQTPKHLITATGQRVTLRCSPRSGDLSVYWYQQSLDQGLQFLIQYYNGEERAKGNILERFSAQQFPDLHSELNLSSLELGDSALYFCASSTGSAYEQYFGPGTRLTVT.

The rearrangement links TRBV4-3 to TRBJ2-7; TRBD2 matches 9 bases. Germline trimming cut 4 bases from V and 4 bases from J; bases unmatched to any gene: 8. Looked up from germline, CDR1 is LGHNA and CDR2 is YSLEER. The CDR3 sequence is 15 residues long. CDR3 sequence (DNA): TGCGCCAGCAGCCTCGATAGCGGGAGTGGTTACGAGCAGTACTTC. Amino acid sequence: CASSLDSGSGYEQYF.

Notes on this clone: Distinct nucleotide sequences in the sample also encode this CDR3. The J gene is TRBJ2-3, the V gene TRBV27; D is undetermined. Trimming took off 9 bases at V and 0 bases at J, with 10 bases between the two ends. The CDR3 is 13 amino acids. CDR1 is MNHEY and CDR2 is SMNVEV in the germline V gene (reference sequence). This CDR3 reads CASRITSTDTQYF. CDR3 DNA sequence: TGTGCCAGTAGAATCACTAGCACAGATACGCAGTATTTT.

The chain recombines TRBV6-4 with TRBJ1-1; D is unresolved. V gave up 2 bases and J gave up 4 bases, with 11 bases separating them. Germline-derived CDR1 and CDR2 are MRHNA and SNTAGT. The CDR3 covers 14 residues. DNA for the CDR3: TGTGCCAGCAGTGACGGCACGGGAGGCACTGAAGCTTTCTTT. This translates into CASSDGTGGTEAFF.

This rearrangement joins TRBV10-1 to TRBJ2-7; TRBD2 agrees at 13 bases. The trim removed 0 bases at V and 0 bases at J, leaving 2 bases unmatched. This CDR3 is built from 17 residues. Germline CDR1 and CDR2: WNHNN and SYGVQD (reference sequence). CDR3 region: CASSESRTSGSSYEQYF. The CDR3 region has the DNA TGCGCCAGCAGTGAGTCGAGGACTAGCGGGAGCTCCTACGAGCAGTACTTC.